The rows below give T cell receptor beta chains drawn from one sample of a study of shared clonotypes between healthy human individuals. Sequenced by immunoSEQ multiplex PCR; TCRdb stores in-frame clones only, minus some. The sample has some 650,000 clones, almost 97% seen once; the top ten hold 0.055% to 0.07%. Material for sequencing was naive CD4+ T cells sorted from blood. The receptors originated from a woman between 25 and 40 years old in good health. CDR3s include the opening cysteine and the closing phenylalanine or tryptophan. A D gene is named only where the DNA matches it firmly.

v_gene	j_gene	d_gene	CDR3nt	CDR3aa
TRBV6-5	TRBJ1-2	TRBD1	TGTGCCAGCAGCCCGGACAGGGTTGGCTACACCTTC	CASSPDRVGYTF
TRBV18	TRBJ2-6	-	TGTGCCAGCTCACCACGTTCGGTCTCTGGGGCCAACGTCCTGACTTTC	CASSPRSVSGANVLTF
TRBV7-2	TRBJ2-7	TRBD2	TGTGCCAGCAGCCCAGGTGGACTAGCGGGAGGGCACGAGCAGTACTTC	CASSPGGLAGGHEQYF
TRBV2	TRBJ2-1	-	TGTGCCAGCAGTGAGGAGCAGGGTAATTTTTGGAATGAGCAGTTCTTC	CASSEEQGNFWNEQFF
TRBV5-1	TRBJ2-3	TRBD2	TGCGCCAGCAGCTTGGCTACTAGCGGGACAAGAACAGATACGCAGTATTTT	CASSLATSGTRTDTQYF
TRBV4-1	TRBJ2-1	TRBD2	TGCGCCAGCAGCCAAAGCGTTCTCGCGGCGGGAGGGCCGGGGCAGTTCTTC	CASSQSVLAAGGPGQFF
TRBV19	TRBJ2-7	TRBD2	TGTGCCAGCGCCAGGGTGGGGGAGGGCCTCTACGAGCAGTACTTC	CASARVGEGLYEQYF
TRBV11-2	TRBJ2-5	-	TGTGCCAGCAGCTTAAGCGTTTTGGAGACCCAGTACTTC	CASSLSVLETQYF
TRBV2	TRBJ2-3	-	TGTGCCAGCAGGGAGGAGCGCCTGGGGACAGATACGCAGTATTTT	CASREERLGTDTQYF
TRBV28	TRBJ1-2	-	TGTGCCAGCAGTGAGACAGGAAAAGCTAACTATGGCTACACCTTC	CASSETGKANYGYTF
TRBV30	TRBJ1-3	-	TGTGCCTGGAACCGAGGGGCCCCCGGGAGCGGAAACACCATATATTTT	CAWNRGAPGSGNTIYF
TRBV7-3	TRBJ1-1	-	TGTGCCAGCAGCTTAACGAGGGTGACCGAAGCTTTCTTT	CASSLTRVTEAFF
TRBV27	TRBJ1-6	-	TGTGCCAGCCTCGGGGCGGTCAATTCACCCCTCCACTTT	CASLGAVNSPLHF
TRBV7-7	TRBJ2-1	-	TGTGCCAGCAGCACCCGGGGTAAAACGGGGATCCGCTACTACAATGAGCAGTTCTTC	CASSTRGKTGIRYYNEQFF
TRBV18	TRBJ1-1	-	TGTGCCAGCTCACCTCCAAGTGGCACTGAAGCTTTCTTT	CASSPPSGTEAFF
TRBV15	TRBJ1-5	-	TGTGCCACCAGAGGGCCGACCTCCAATCAGCCCCAGCATTTT	CATRGPTSNQPQHF
TRBV5-1	TRBJ2-2	-	TGCGCCAGCAGCCGAGGACGGGTGAACACCGGGGAGCTGTTTTTT	CASSRGRVNTGELFF
TRBV19	TRBJ2-7	-	TGTGCCAGTAGTACTAACTACGAGCAGTACTTC	CASSTNYEQYF
TRBV5-1	TRBJ2-5	TRBD2	TGCGCCAGCAGCTGGGGGGGAAATGAAGAGACCCAGTACTTC	CASSWGGNEETQYF
TRBV4-1	TRBJ2-5	TRBD1	TGCGCCAGCAGCCGTCTATACAGGGGGTCTGAGGAGACCCAGTACTTC	CASSRLYRGSEETQYF
TRBV28	TRBJ2-7	-	TGTGCCAGCAAAATAGCTTCCTCCGGCTACGAGCAGTACTTC	CASKIASSGYEQYF
TRBV5-1	TRBJ2-2	TRBD1	TGCGCCAGCAGCTGGGGGACAGGGAGGAACACCGGGGAGCTGTTTTTT	CASSWGTGRNTGELFF
TRBV29-1	TRBJ2-5	-	TGCAGCGTTAGGGTGGTACCCGGTGCAAGGGAGACCCAGTACTTC	CSVRVVPGARETQYF
TRBV19	TRBJ2-7	-	TGTGCCAGTAGTATAGCAGGGGGCGGGAGCTACGAGCAGTACTTC	CASSIAGGGSYEQYF
TRBV5-1	TRBJ2-7	-	TGCGCCAGCAGCCCCTCCCTAGCCGGGATGTACGAGCAGTACTTC	CASSPSLAGMYEQYF
TRBV14	TRBJ2-2	-	TGTGCCAGCAGCCAAGGGAGGAACACCGGGGAGCTGTTTTTT	CASSQGRNTGELFF
TRBV18	TRBJ2-1	-	TGTGCCAGCTCACCAGGTTCGGGACTTTTTCTCAATGAGCAGTTCTTC	CASSPGSGLFLNEQFF
TRBV19	TRBJ1-1	-	TGTGCCAGTAGTTTGAGGGGCGCTGAAGCTTTCTTT	CASSLRGAEAFF
TRBV5-4	TRBJ2-3	TRBD2	TGTGCCAGCAGCTTGGGGACTAGCGGGAGTGATACGCAGTATTTT	CASSLGTSGSDTQYF
TRBV30	TRBJ2-7	TRBD1	TGTGCCTGGGACCCTGGACAGGGGAGCTACGAGCAGTACTTC	CAWDPGQGSYEQYF